The next 26 T cell receptor beta chains were all read from a single sample in a study of OX40 agonist ivuxolimab in advanced cancers. Profiled with immunoSEQ multiplex PCR; TCRdb holds only in-frame clones, not every one. This table has nearly 110,000 clones, less than 95% appearing once. This sample comprised CD4+ or CD8+ T cells sorted from blood, obtained in a trial of the OX40 agonist ivuxolimab. Receptor source: an adult with an advanced solid tumor such as melanoma, head and neck, liver or kidney cancer.

CDR3 sequence reads: CSVDRSGAATEAFF. For the CDR3, the DNA is TGCAGCGTTGATCGGTCAGGGGCAGCCACTGAAGCTTTCTTT. The gene calls are TRBV29-1 and TRBJ1-1, with a weak D call TRBD1 (6 bases). The CDR3 consists of 14 residues. Germline V gene sequence: CDR1 SQVTM, CDR2 ANQGSEA. Trimming cost V 3 bases and J 4 bases, with 15 bases left between them.

The chain carries TRBV6-6 and TRBJ1-2, with a weak D call TRBD1 (5 bases). V was shortened by 5 bases and J by 4 bases, with 14 bases between the two germline ends. Germline loops: CDR1 MNHNY, CDR2 SVGAGI (reference sequence). The CDR3 is made up of 14 amino acids. CDR3 protein: CASSPLDSSYGYTF. In DNA form, the CDR3 reads TGTGCCAGCAGTCCTCTCGACAGCAGCTATGGCTACACCTTC.

The chain carries TRBV2 and TRBJ2-2; D remains unclear. Germline V gene lookup returns CDR1 SNHLY and CDR2 FYNNEI. V was clipped by 6 bases and J by 6 bases, with 20 bases between them. The CDR3 extends over 16 amino acids. CDR3 bases: TGTGCCAGCAGGTGGGGTAAAACGAAGCCGGCCGGGGAGCTGTTTTTT. Translation: CASRWGKTKPAGELFF.

Of note for this clone: The junction does not match germline at one end; this may be a read error. The chain joins TRBV7-2 to TRBJ2-3, with D perhaps TRBD1 or TRBD2 (5 bases each). The germline gives CDR1 SGHTA, CDR2 FQGNSA. The CDR3 runs to 14 residues. CDR3 in DNA: TGTGCCAACAGCTTTCTTGGGGGTACAGATACGCAGTATTTT. Residues: CANSFLGGTDTQYF.

V usage is TRBV5-6 and J usage is TRBJ2-7; D perhaps matches TRBD1 (6 bases). The V end lost 1 base, the J end lost 3 bases, and 11 bases lay between the germline ends. This CDR3 has 14 residues. Germline V gene data show CDR1 as SGHDT and CDR2 as YYEEEE. CDR3 amino acids: CASSLIQGRYEQYF. The CDR3 DNA follows: TGTGCCAGCAGCTTGATACAGGGCCGCTACGAGCAGTACTTC.

The chain has TRBV2 and TRBJ1-5, with TRBD1 matching over 7 bases. The CDR3 loop spans 15 amino acids. Germline lookup yields CDR1 SNHLY and CDR2 FYNNEI. With 7 bases clipped from V and 3 bases from J, the junction kept 9 bases outside the gene matches. The CDR3 reads CASIGQGQFNQPQHF. CDR3 nucleotide sequence: TGTGCCAGCATAGGGCAGGGACAGTTCAATCAGCCCCAGCATTTT.

This rearrangement joins TRBV6-6 to TRBJ1-3; D call uncertain. The V end was cut by 4 bases, the J end by 1 base, with 11 bases between. Germline CDR1 MNHNY, CDR2 SVGAGI (reference sequence). The CDR3 is 15 amino acids. The CDR3 coding sequence is TGTGCCAGCAGTTTAACATGGTTGTCTGGAAACACCATATATTTT. Translating it yields CASSLTWLSGNTIYF.

The chain is built from TRBV7-2 and TRBJ2-7; a weak D match, TRBD2 (5 bases). Between the trimmed V and J ends, which lost 8 bases and 1 base, there was a span of 12 bases. CDR1 and CDR2 from the germline V gene are SGHTA and FQGNSA. The CDR3 extends over 13 amino acids. CDR3 bases: TGTGCCAGCGGTAGGGAGATTTCCTACGAGCAGTACTTC. The encoded protein is CASGREISYEQYF.

The rearrangement joins TRBV7-2 to TRBJ2-7; the match to TRBD1 covers 7 bases. This CDR3 comprises 14 residues. With 4 bases clipped from V and 2 bases from J, the junction kept 5 bases outside the gene matches. Germline assignment: CDR1 SGHTA and CDR2 FQGNSA. In DNA form, the CDR3 reads TGTGCCAGCAGCTCGGGACAGATTACCTACGAGCAGTACTTC. Its protein product is CASSSGQITYEQYF.

V is TRBV7-9 and J is TRBJ1-6; 7 bases agree with TRBD1. The CDR3 is 13 residues long. Germline CDR1 and CDR2: SEHNR and FQNEAQ (reference sequence). The J segment lost 8 bases and the V segment lost 5 bases, leaving 3 bases of the junction unmatched. CDR3 residues: CASSKGADSPLHF. The CDR3 DNA reads TGTGCCAGCAGCAAGGGGGCGGATTCACCCCTCCACTTT.

The chain combines TRBV5-1 with TRBJ1-1, with D perhaps TRBD1 (5 bases). The V end was cut by 4 bases, the J end by 0 bases, with 10 bases between. Germline V lookup: CDR1 SGHRS, CDR2 YFSETQ. This CDR3 is built from 14 residues. The CDR3 DNA reads as TGCGCCAGCAGCACTGACAGTTTGAACACTGAAGCTTTCTTT. Its translation is CASSTDSLNTEAFF.

The chain recombines TRBV19 with TRBJ1-2; 7 nucleotides line up with TRBD1. Per the germline V gene, CDR1 is LNHDA and CDR2 is SQIVND (reference sequence). There are 12 residues in the CDR3. Losses at the gene ends were 4 bases for V and 7 bases for J; bases not matched to a gene: 3. The CDR3 loop is CASSRQGIGYTF. CDR3 nucleotide sequence: TGTGCCAGTAGTAGACAGGGCATTGGCTACACCTTC.

The V and J genes are TRBV7-6 and TRBJ2-2; D call uncertain. CDR3 size: 15 residues. Germline loops: CDR1 SGHVS, CDR2 FNYEAQ. Trimming took 2 bases from V and 1 from J, leaving 8 bases between them. The CDR3 coding sequence is TGTGCCAGCAGCTTAAGATCAGAGAACACCGGGGAGCTGTTTTTT. This codes for CASSLRSENTGELFF.

This clone was recorded once. The genes are TRBV6-1 and TRBJ2-7; 8 bases agree with TRBD2. Looked up from germline, CDR1 is MNHNS and CDR2 is SASEGT. V lost 3 bases, J lost 3 bases, and 1 base stayed unmatched. The CDR3 length is 13 residues. The CDR3 bases are TGTGCCAGCAGTGATCGGGGGGGCTACGAGCAGTACTTC. It specifies CASSDRGGYEQYF.

V and J are TRBV30 and TRBJ2-2; D is ambiguous. The germline CDR1 and CDR2 sequences are GTSNPN and SVGIG (reference sequence). The V and J ends lost 4 bases and 0 bases respectively, with 9 bases between them. The CDR3 extends over 14 amino acids. Written as DNA, the CDR3 is TGTGCCTGGAAACAGATAGCGAACACCGGGGAGCTGTTTTTT. Protein sequence: CAWKQIANTGELFF.

The CDR3 DNA follows: TGTGCCAGCAGTCCCCCCCGAGACAGGGCGAAGGAGCAGTACTTC. This codes for CASSPPRDRAKEQYF. This chain links TRBV28 with TRBJ2-7; 7 bases are a match to TRBD1. The germline gives CDR1 MDHEN, CDR2 SYDVKM. With V trimmed by 5 bases and J by 7 bases, 14 bases remained unmatched. The CDR3 length is 15 residues. The entire variable domain, with the rest obtained from reference TRBV28 and TRBJ2-7, is as follows: DVKVTQSSRYLVKRTGEKVFLECVQDMDHENMFWYRQDPGLGLRLIYFSYDVKMKEKGDIPEGYSVSREKKERFSLILESASTNQTSMYLCASSPPRDRAKEQYFGPGTRLTVT.

This chain joins TRBV7-3 and TRBJ2-6, with D possibly being TRBD1 or TRBD2 (6 bases each). V lost 2 bases and J lost 2, with 10 bases in between. The CDR3 is made up of 16 amino acids. Germline V gene lookup returns CDR1 SGHTA and CDR2 FQGTGA. The CDR3 DNA follows: TGTGCCAGCAGCTTATTCGGGGGCACTGGGGCCAACGTCCTGACTTTC. This translates into CASSLFGGTGANVLTF. Supplemented by reference TRBV7-3 and TRBJ2-6, the full variable domain reads GAGVSQTPSNKVTEKGKYVELRCDPISGHTALYWYRQSLGQGPEFLIYFQGTGAADDSGLPNDRFFAVRPEGSVSTLKIQRTERGDSAVYLCASSLFGGTGANVLTFGAGSRLTVL.

V and J are TRBV5-8 and TRBJ1-5, with D uncertain. Trimming stripped 4 bases from V and 3 bases from J, with 8 bases between. Per germline, CDR1 SGHTS and CDR2 YDEGEE. CDR3 length: 13 residues. The CDR3: CASSLSLNQPQHF. CDR3 nucleotides: TGTGCCAGCAGCCTTAGCCTCAATCAGCCCCAGCATTTT.

This chain connects TRBV18 to TRBJ1-4; 7 bases are shared with TRBD1. V was clipped by 3 bases and J by 5 bases; unmatched bases: 9. The CDR3 length is 16 residues. The germline gives CDR1 KGHSH, CDR2 LQKENI. The CDR3 region is CASSPMLGQSNEKLFF. CDR3 bases: TGTGCCAGCTCACCTATGCTGGGACAGTCAAATGAAAAACTGTTTTTT.

The chain employs TRBV19 and TRBJ2-2; 8 bases agree with TRBD1. Germline loops: CDR1 LNHDA, CDR2 SQIVND (reference sequence). The CDR3 consists of 15 residues. V lost 4 bases to trimming and J lost 3 bases; unmatched junction nucleotides: 4. The CDR3 DNA reads TGTGCCAGTAGTACAGCAGGGGGCTACACCGGGGAGCTGTTTTTT. Its translation is CASSTAGGYTGELFF.

The chain recombines TRBV7-2 with TRBJ2-7; D not certain. Germline V gene lookup returns CDR1 SGHTA and CDR2 FQGNSA. The V gene lost 1 base and the J gene lost 1 base, with 5 bases spanning the gap. The CDR3 runs to 13 residues. The CDR3 is CASSLVASYEQYF. CDR3 coding DNA: TGTGCCAGCAGCTTAGTGGCATCCTACGAGCAGTACTTC. Drawing the rest from reference TRBV7-2 and TRBJ2-7, the complete variable domain is GAGVSQSPSNKVTEKGKDVELRCDPISGHTALYWYRQSLGQGLEFLIYFQGNSAPDKSGLPSDRFSAERTGGSVSTLTIQRTQQEDSAVYLCASSLVASYEQYFGPGTRLTVT.

The rearrangement joins TRBV9 to TRBJ2-1, with 9 bases identical to TRBD2. With V trimmed by 2 bases and J by 1 base, 1 base remained unmatched. Germline V gene data show CDR1 as SGDLS and CDR2 as YYNGEE. The CDR3 spans 15 residues. The DNA of the CDR3 is TGTGCCAGCAGCGTTAGCGGGGGTTCCTACAATGAGCAGTTCTTC. It codes for CASSVSGGSYNEQFF.

The J gene is TRBJ2-2, the V gene TRBV19; 8 bases align to TRBD1. Germline CDR1 and CDR2: LNHDA and SQIVND (reference sequence). The CDR3 is 16 amino acids. J gave up 4 bases and V 4 bases, and 8 bases lay outside the gene matches. CDR3 nucleotides: TGTGCCAGTAGTACCAGGGGGCTTCGGGGCACCGGGGAGCTGTTTTTT. This encodes CASSTRGLRGTGELFF.

The V and J genes are TRBV2 and TRBJ1-2, with TRBD1 as a possible D gene (5 bases). Trimming pared 2 bases from V and 6 bases from J, leaving 13 bases between. Looked up from germline, CDR1 is SNHLY and CDR2 is FYNNEI. The CDR3 length is 14 residues. The CDR3 sequence is CASSEWRGGDGYTF. The CDR3 region has the DNA TGTGCCAGCAGTGAATGGCGGGGAGGGGATGGCTACACCTTC.

This sequence joins TRBV28 and TRBJ1-2; 10 positions agree with TRBD1. Germline V lookup: CDR1 MDHEN, CDR2 SYDVKM. The CDR3 has 18 amino acids. With 5 bases clipped from V and 4 bases from J, the junction kept 16 bases outside the gene matches. The CDR3 coding sequence is TGTGCCAGCAGTGGAATTGGGACAGGGGTCACTGCCCTCTATGGCTACACCTTC. Protein product: CASSGIGTGVTALYGYTF.

The chain recombines TRBV4-2 with TRBJ1-2; D gene unclear. The CDR3 runs to 15 residues. Germline V CDR1 and CDR2: LGHNA, YNFKEQ. Trimming left V 0 bases short and J 1 base short, with 9 bases between. The CDR3 spells CASSQEIRVNYGYTF. The CDR3 DNA sequence: TGTGCCAGCAGCCAAGAGATACGGGTTAACTATGGCTACACCTTC.